The present TCR beta chain was sequenced within a study of regulatory T cells in long-lasting Graves disease. Study at large: Prior antithyroid drug treatment in newly diagnosed Graves' patients lasted under 3 months.

CDR3 length: 17 residues. Germline CDR1 and CDR2: SGHAT and FQNNGV. The ends were cut back, 3 bases at V and 2 bases at J, with 20 bases in the middle. Indicated time point: newly diagnosed GD, antithyroid drugs for less than 3 months. PBMC-derived RNA was used for the TCR library. Comment on this clonotype: A much larger clone differs from this one at a single base, so this may be a read error. The CDR3 end shows no conserved phenylalanine or tryptophan, and so a read error is likely.

Arm-PCR of CDR3 regions with iRepertoire HTBI primers generated TCR beta libraries. MiXCR, run by TCRdb on the multiplex PCR reads, gives a single entry per CDR3 protein. This table holds some 500,000 distinct CDR3 sequences, roughly a sixth found once. This sample was also put to use in a study of T cells in Graves' hyperthyroidism and ophthalmopathy. From that second work: Any patient presenting with uncontrolled infection, other autoimmune disease, pregnancy or lactation was left out. The TCR CDR3 first-round RT-PCR relied on the HTBI primer set. In the blood, most expanded thyroid clonotypes above 0.001 appeared as well.

The specimen was peripheral blood mononuclear cells (PBMCs), collected at new diagnosis, from a patient treated with antithyroid drugs. The chain uses TRBV11-2 and TRBJ2-7, with D possibly being TRBD1 (5 bases). The sequence was collected from a woman aged 40 to 65 with Graves disease. CDR3: CASSLTDKGSRAYEQYS. In nucleotides, the CDR3 is TGTGCCAGCAGCTTGACGGACAAAGGGTCCCGGGCCTACGAGCAGTACTCC.